The 14 T cell receptor beta chains listed next were all sequenced from one sample in a study of T cell responses to AZD1222 COVID-19 vaccine. Clones were read by immunoSEQ multiplex PCR, and TCRdb kept only the in-frame ones, dropping some. Of 83,000 or so clones in the sample, 86% were seen once. The starting material was peripheral blood, obtained on day 0 of AZD1222 vaccination. The receptors stem from an adult in good health.

The rearrangement uses TRBV7-3 and TRBJ1-1, with D hard to call. Germline V gives CDR1 SGHTA, CDR2 FQGTGA. The length of the CDR3 is 13 residues. V was shortened by 3 bases and J by 5 bases, with 10 bases between the two germline ends. Here the CDR3 reads CASSFEEKTEAFF. In nucleotides, the CDR3 is TGTGCCAGCAGCTTTGAGGAGAAAACTGAAGCTTTCTTT.

This chain joins TRBV6-2 or TRBV6-3 and TRBJ2-5; 7 nucleotides line up with TRBD2. With 0 bases clipped from V and 4 bases from J, the junction kept 5 bases outside the gene matches. This CDR3 has 15 residues. Germline V gene data show CDR1 as MNHEY and CDR2 as SVGEGT. CDR3 nucleotides: TGTGCCAGCAGTTACTCGACGGGGGGTGGAGAGACCCAGTACTTC. The encoded protein is CASSYSTGGGETQYF.

The table lists this clone with a count of one. The chain couples TRBV14 to TRBJ1-1; possible D gene TRBD1, 5 bases. Trimming took off 0 bases at V and 4 bases at J, with 15 bases between the two ends. From germline, CDR1 is SGHDN and CDR2 FVKESK. The CDR3 spans 16 residues. The CDR3 region is CASSQERTSGVTEAFF. In DNA form, the CDR3 reads TGTGCCAGCAGCCAAGAAAGAACGTCGGGGGTCACTGAAGCTTTCTTT.

This clone was seen a few times. CDR3 protein: CASSYNPGPGEQYF. The CDR3, as DNA: TGTGCCAGCAGTTACAACCCGGGGCCGGGGGAGCAGTACTTC. The chain combines TRBV6-5 with TRBJ2-7; D assignment may be TRBD1 or TRBD2 (5 bases each). The V gene lost 2 bases and the J gene lost 7 bases, with 15 bases spanning the gap. Germline assignment: CDR1 MNHEY and CDR2 SVGAGI. There are 14 residues in the CDR3.

The rearrangement uses TRBV19 and TRBJ2-7, with TRBD2 matching over 14 bases. CDR3 length equals 15 residues. Germline CDR1 reads LNHDA; CDR2 reads SQIVND (reference sequence). The V and J ends lost 4 bases and 10 bases, in that order; junction bases with no gene match: 9. CDR3: CASSKESGLAGGQYF. CDR3 DNA sequence: TGTGCCAGTAGTAAGGAGTCTGGACTAGCGGGGGGACAGTACTTC.

This chain uses TRBV19 with TRBJ1-5; 7 bases are shared with TRBD1. The germline V gene has CDR1 LNHDA and CDR2 SQIVND (reference sequence). Unmatched junction bases numbered 4, after V lost 4 bases and J lost 7 bases. The CDR3 loop spans 13 amino acids. CDR3 DNA: TGTGCCAGTAGTACGGACAGGTACCAGCCCCAGCATTTT. Its translation is CASSTDRYQPQHF.

This chain uses TRBV20-1 with TRBJ1-1; D remains unclear. The CDR3 sequence is 13 residues long. Deletions cut 3 bases from V and 0 bases from J, with 8 bases between. Germline CDR1 is DFQATT and CDR2 is SNEGSKA (reference sequence). The CDR3 reads CSASRRLNTEAFF. DNA for the CDR3: TGCAGTGCTAGTCGCAGGTTGAACACTGAAGCTTTCTTT.

The rearrangement links TRBV3-1 (or the pseudogene TRBV3-2) to TRBJ2-7, with D possibly being TRBD2 (7 bases). V was shortened by 4 bases and J by 4 bases, with 20 bases between the two germline ends. Germline V gene lookup returns CDR1 LGHDT and CDR2 YNNKEL (reference sequence). CDR3 size: 16 residues. CDR3 sequence (DNA): TGTGCCAGCAGCCCGGAGTTGGCAGGGGAGGGGTACGAGCAGTACTTC. Protein: CASSPELAGEGYEQYF.

The rearrangement links TRBV11-2 to TRBJ2-7, with 8 bases that match TRBD2. The CDR3 has 15 residues. The ends lost 3 bases at V and 6 bases at J; junction bases unmatched: 10. In germline, CDR1 is SGHAT, CDR2 FQNNGV. CDR3 coding DNA: TGTGCCAGCAGCTTCCCCGGGACTAGAAGTCTCGAGCAGTACTTC. Protein: CASSFPGTRSLEQYF.

Only a few counts were recorded for this clone. This chain uses TRBV20-1 with TRBJ1-1; D perhaps matches TRBD1 (5 bases). Trimming took off 6 bases at V and 12 bases at J, with 14 bases between the two ends. This CDR3 contains 10 residues. Germline CDR1 reads DFQATT; CDR2 reads SNEGSKA (reference sequence). This CDR3 reads CSAPGGVPFF. The CDR3 region has the DNA TGCAGTGCCCCCGGAGGGGTCCCTTTCTTT.

The chain recombines TRBV7-9 with TRBJ2-1; TRBD2 agrees at 11 bases. This CDR3 region has 16 residues. Germline V gene sequence: CDR1 SEHNR, CDR2 FQNEAQ (reference sequence). Trimming took 6 bases from V and 6 from J; bases not matched to a gene: 10. CDR3 region: CASRETSGGVLNEQFF. The CDR3 nucleotides read TGTGCCAGCAGGGAAACTAGCGGGGGAGTCCTCAATGAGCAGTTCTTC.

The V gene is TRBV6-6, the J gene TRBJ2-1; TRBD2 might be the D (6 bases). V lost 7 bases and J lost 4, with 20 bases in between. Per germline, CDR1 MNHNY and CDR2 SVGAGI (reference sequence). This CDR3 is 16 amino acids long. CDR3 loop: CASILTGAGKYNEQFF. CDR3 DNA sequence: TGTGCCAGCATACTCACTGGGGCGGGAAAGTACAATGAGCAGTTCTTC.

This chain uses TRBV27 with TRBJ1-4; TRBD1 might be the D (6 bases). Germline V gene data show CDR1 as MNHEY and CDR2 as SMNVEV (reference sequence). V lost 6 bases, J lost 4 bases, and 9 bases lay in between. The CDR3 extends over 13 amino acids. CDR3 bases: TGTGCCAGCAGGCGGACAGTTAATGAAAAACTGTTTTTT. Its protein is CASRRTVNEKLFF.

The V and J genes are TRBV19 and TRBJ2-7, with TRBD2 identical over 10 bases. With V trimmed by 3 bases and J by 0 bases, 8 bases remained unmatched. In germline, CDR1 is LNHDA, CDR2 SQIVND (reference sequence). The CDR3 totals 17 residues. The CDR3 sequence: CASSMRLAGDISYEQYF. DNA for the CDR3: TGTGCCAGTAGTATGAGGCTAGCGGGAGACATCTCCTACGAGCAGTACTTC.